The sequence of this T cell receptor beta chain was determined in a study of persistence of HIV-infected CD4 T cells. Notes on the study in general: Degenerate expanded CDR3beta sequences were enriched among CMV- and Gag-responding cells.

Germline-derived CDR1 and CDR2 are SGHNT and YYREEE (reference sequence). With 4 bases removed from V and 2 bases from J, the gap between germline ends came to 18 bases. The CDR3 length is 16 residues. Overlapping HIV-1 Gag 15-mer peptides at around 1 ug per peptide per mL were used. CD40L-negative CD69-negative CD45RO-high memory CD4+ T cells were sorted as populations depleted of antigen-responding cells. On this clone: Its antigen is currently unknown.

The immunoSEQ assay was version 4, run in survey mode. Data came from immunoSEQ multiplex PCR; TCRdb stores just in-frame clones and leaves some out. This sample has 30,000 or so clones, with 75% to 85% found just once. The receptor comes from an adult woman with HIV who was CMV-seropositive. Sequenced here: CD4+ T cells sorted from PBMCs after roughly 18-hour stimulation, sampled from a patient who received antiretroviral therapy. The J gene is TRBJ1-1, the V gene TRBV5-4; a weak D match, TRBD1 (6 bases). The CDR3 loop reads CASSPQVGGLNTEAFF. The CDR3 DNA follows: TGTGCCAGCAGCCCCCAAGTGGGGGGCCTTAACACTGAAGCTTTCTTT.